These 2 T cell receptor beta chains share one sample of origin, sequenced in a study of response to subunit inactivated influenza vaccine. TCRdb analysed the RT-PCR reads with MiXCR anew, one entry per CDR3 protein. Of fewer than 700,000 distinct CDR3 sequences in the sample, 10% to 15% were seen once. The source was PBMCs from blood, collected 40 to 50 days after vaccination. All receptors come from a man in his forties or fifties who received an inactivated influenza vaccine.

The chain recombines TRBV7-2 with TRBJ1-5; D uncertain. The CDR3 has 16 residues. The germline V gene encodes CDR1 SGHTA and CDR2 FQGNSA. The V end lost 1 base, the J end lost 0 bases, and 10 bases lay between the germline ends. The CDR3 spells CASSLGAGFSNQPQHF. Written as DNA, the CDR3 is TGTGCCAGCAGCTTAGGCGCGGGGTTTAGCAATCAGCCCCAGCATTTT.

In this sample, this clonotype turned up a few times. The rearrangement joins TRBV20-1 to TRBJ2-5; D ambiguous. The ends were cut back, 6 bases at V and 7 bases at J, with 12 bases in the middle. From germline, CDR1 is DFQATT and CDR2 SNEGSKA (reference sequence). This CDR3 comprises 11 residues. The DNA of the CDR3 is TGCAGTGCCTTACCGCTTGGGACCCAGTACTTC. Its translation is CSALPLGTQYF.